The present TCR beta chain was sequenced within a study of identical twins. MiXCR was run by TCRdb on the 5' RACE reads, yielding one entry per CDR3 protein. This sample has about 530,000 distinct CDR3 sequences, with 13% to 15% found just once. V was pared by 3 bases and J by 5 bases, with 20 bases between. The germline V gene has CDR1 DFQATT and CDR2 SNEGSKA (reference sequence). The CDR3 loop spans 16 amino acids. Study results and limitations: Twins showed weaker excess sharing in their beta out-of-frame sequences. The models gave estimates that fell short of the out-of-frame TCR alpha sharing seen in monozygotic twins. Zero-insertion analyses could be partly confounded by invariant MAIT and iNKT cells.

As to this clonotype: What it binds is not known.

These data also formed part of another study, on yellow fever vaccine responses in identical twins.

Sequenced: CD4+ T cells sorted from blood. This clonotype originated in a woman aged 18-29 years in good health. The rearrangement uses TRBV20-1 and TRBJ2-1; the D gene is possibly TRBD2 (5 bases). The CDR3 nucleotides are TGCAGTGCTAGTAGCGTTACCGATTATATAAACAATGAGCAGTTCTTC. Protein: CSASSVTDYINNEQFF.